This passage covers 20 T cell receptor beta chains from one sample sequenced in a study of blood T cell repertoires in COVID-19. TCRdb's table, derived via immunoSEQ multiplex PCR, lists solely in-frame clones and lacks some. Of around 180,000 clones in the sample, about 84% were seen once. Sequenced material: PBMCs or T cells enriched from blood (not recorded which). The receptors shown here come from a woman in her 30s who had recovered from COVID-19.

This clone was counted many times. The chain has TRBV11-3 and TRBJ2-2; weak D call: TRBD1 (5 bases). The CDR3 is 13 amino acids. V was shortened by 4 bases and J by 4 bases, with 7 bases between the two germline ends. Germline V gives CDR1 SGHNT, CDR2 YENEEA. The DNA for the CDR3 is TGTGCCAGCAGCTCGACAGTCACCGGGGAGCTGTTTTTT. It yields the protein CASSSTVTGELFF. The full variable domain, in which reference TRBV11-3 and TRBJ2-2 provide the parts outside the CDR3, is EAGVVQSPRYKIIEKKQPVAFWCNPISGHNTLYWYLQNLGQGPELLIRYENEEAVDDSQLPKDRFSAERLKGVDSTLKIQPAELGDSAVYLCASSSTVTGELFFGEGSRLTVL.

The CDR3: CASSPTTGESSEQYF. Written as DNA, the CDR3 is TGTGCCAGCTCCCCTACGACAGGGGAATCATCCGAGCAGTACTTC. The chain combines TRBV18 with TRBJ2-7; 8 nucleotides agree with TRBD1. The CDR3 totals 15 residues. Germline assignment: CDR1 KGHSH and CDR2 LQKENI. V dropped 6 bases and J dropped 6; count of bases not matched to a gene: 13.

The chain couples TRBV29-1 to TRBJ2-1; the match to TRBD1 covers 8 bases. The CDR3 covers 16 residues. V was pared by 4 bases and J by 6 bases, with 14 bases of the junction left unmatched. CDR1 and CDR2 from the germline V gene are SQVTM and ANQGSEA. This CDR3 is CSVVGTGELPSNEQFF. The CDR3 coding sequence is TGCAGCGTTGTCGGGACAGGCGAATTACCGTCCAATGAGCAGTTCTTC.

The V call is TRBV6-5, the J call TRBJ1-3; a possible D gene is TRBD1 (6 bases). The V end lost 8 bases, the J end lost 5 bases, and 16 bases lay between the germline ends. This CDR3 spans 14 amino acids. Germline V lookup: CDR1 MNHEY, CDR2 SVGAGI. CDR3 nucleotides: TGTGCCAGCGGGGAGGGGACATCAAGAAACACCATATATTTT. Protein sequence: CASGEGTSRNTIYF.

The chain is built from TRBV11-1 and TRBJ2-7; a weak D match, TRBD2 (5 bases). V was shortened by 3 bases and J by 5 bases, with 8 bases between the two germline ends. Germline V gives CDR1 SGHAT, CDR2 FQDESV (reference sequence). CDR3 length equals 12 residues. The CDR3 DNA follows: TGTGCCAGCAGCTTCGGAGGCGACGAGCAGTACTTC. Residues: CASSFGGDEQYF.

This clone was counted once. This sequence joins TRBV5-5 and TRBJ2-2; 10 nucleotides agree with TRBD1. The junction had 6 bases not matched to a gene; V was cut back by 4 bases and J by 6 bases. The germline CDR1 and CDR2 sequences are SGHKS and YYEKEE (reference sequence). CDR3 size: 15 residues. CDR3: CASSPGTGDSGELFF. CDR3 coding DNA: TGTGCCAGCAGCCCCGGGACAGGGGATTCCGGGGAGCTGTTTTTT.

CDR3 DNA: TGTGCCAGCAGTATGGACAGGGGAAAAGGTGGCTACACCTTC. Translating it yields CASSMDRGKGGYTF. The J gene is TRBJ1-2, the V gene TRBV6-5, with 9 positions matching TRBD1. CDR3 length: 14 residues. CDR1 MNHEY and CDR2 SVGAGI come from the germline V gene. Trimming cost V 5 bases and J 7 bases; bases outside gene matches: 8.

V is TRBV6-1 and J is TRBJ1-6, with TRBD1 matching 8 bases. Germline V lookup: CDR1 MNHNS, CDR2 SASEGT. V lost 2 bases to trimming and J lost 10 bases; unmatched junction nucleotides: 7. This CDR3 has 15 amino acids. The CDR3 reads CASSEQQGAGSPLHF. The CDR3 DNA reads TGTGCCAGCAGTGAACAGCAGGGGGCAGGATCACCCCTCCACTTT.

CDR3 residues: CASGLSRPSGRIEQFF. The CDR3 DNA reads as TGTGCTAGTGGTTTGTCAAGACCTAGCGGGAGGATTGAGCAGTTCTTC. The chain couples TRBV12-5 to TRBJ2-1; 11 nucleotides line up with TRBD2. This CDR3 is built from 16 residues. The germline CDR1 and CDR2 sequences are LGHNT and FRNRAP. Trimming took 2 bases from V and 9 from J; bases not matched to a gene: 9.

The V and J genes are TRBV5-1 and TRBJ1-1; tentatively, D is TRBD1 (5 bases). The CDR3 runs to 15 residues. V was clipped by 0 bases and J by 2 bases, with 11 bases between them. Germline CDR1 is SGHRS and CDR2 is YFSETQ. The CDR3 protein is CASSLVLDTNTEAFF. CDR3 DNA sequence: TGCGCCAGCAGCTTGGTCTTGGACACCAACACTGAAGCTTTCTTT.

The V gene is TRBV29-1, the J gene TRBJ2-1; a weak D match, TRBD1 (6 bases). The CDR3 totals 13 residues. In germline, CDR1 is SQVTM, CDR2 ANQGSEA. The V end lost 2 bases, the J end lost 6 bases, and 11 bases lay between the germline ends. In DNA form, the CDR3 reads TGCAGCGTTGAACCATTCAGGGGCAATGAGCAGTTCTTC. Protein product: CSVEPFRGNEQFF.

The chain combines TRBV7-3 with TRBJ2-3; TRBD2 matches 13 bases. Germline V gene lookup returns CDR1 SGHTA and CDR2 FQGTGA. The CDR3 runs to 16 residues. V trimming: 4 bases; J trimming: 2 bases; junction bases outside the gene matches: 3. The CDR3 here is CASSSGLAGVTDTQYF. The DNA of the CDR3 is TGTGCCAGCAGCTCAGGACTAGCGGGGGTCACAGATACGCAGTATTTT.

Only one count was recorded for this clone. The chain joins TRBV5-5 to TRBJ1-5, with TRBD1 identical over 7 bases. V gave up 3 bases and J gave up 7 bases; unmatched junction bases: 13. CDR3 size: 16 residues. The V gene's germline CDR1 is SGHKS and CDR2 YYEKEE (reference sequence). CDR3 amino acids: CASSSVTGAQIQPQHF. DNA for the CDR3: TGTGCCAGCAGCTCCGTAACAGGGGCACAAATACAGCCCCAGCATTTT.

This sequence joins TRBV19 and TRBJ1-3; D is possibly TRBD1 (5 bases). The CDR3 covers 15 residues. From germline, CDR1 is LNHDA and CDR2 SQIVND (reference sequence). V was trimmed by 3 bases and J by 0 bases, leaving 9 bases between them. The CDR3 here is CASSMGGFSGNTIYF. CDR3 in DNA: TGTGCCAGTAGTATGGGGGGGTTCTCTGGAAACACCATATATTTT.

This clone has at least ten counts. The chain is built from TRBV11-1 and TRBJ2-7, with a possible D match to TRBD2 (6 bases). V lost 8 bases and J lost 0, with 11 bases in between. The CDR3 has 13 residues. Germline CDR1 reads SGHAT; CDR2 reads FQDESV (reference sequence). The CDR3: CASGPTSSYEQYF. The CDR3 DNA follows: TGTGCCAGCGGCCCGACTAGCTCCTACGAGCAGTACTTC.

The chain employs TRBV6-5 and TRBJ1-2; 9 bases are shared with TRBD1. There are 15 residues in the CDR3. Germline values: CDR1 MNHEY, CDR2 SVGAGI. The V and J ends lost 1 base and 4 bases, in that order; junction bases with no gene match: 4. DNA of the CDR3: TGTGCCAGCAGTTACTTGACAGGGGGAACCTATGGCTACACCTTC. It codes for CASSYLTGGTYGYTF.

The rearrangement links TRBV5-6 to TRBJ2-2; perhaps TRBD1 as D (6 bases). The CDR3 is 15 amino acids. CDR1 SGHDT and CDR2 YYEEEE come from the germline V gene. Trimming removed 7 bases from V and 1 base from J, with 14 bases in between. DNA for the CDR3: TGTGCCAGCGGGGACACAGTTGAGAACACCGGGGAGCTGTTTTTT. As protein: CASGDTVENTGELFF.

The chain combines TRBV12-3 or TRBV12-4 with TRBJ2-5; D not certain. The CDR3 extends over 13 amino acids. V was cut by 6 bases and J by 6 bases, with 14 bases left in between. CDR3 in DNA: TGTGCCAGCAGACCTCGAGCCAAACAGACCCAGTACTTC. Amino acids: CASRPRAKQTQYF.

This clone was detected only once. CDR3 protein: CAWSETGQGSVGSGNTIYF. The CDR3 coding sequence is TGTGCCTGGTCAGAAACGGGACAGGGCTCGGTGGGCTCTGGAAACACCATATATTTT. This chain connects TRBV30 to TRBJ1-3, with 9 bases aligning to TRBD1. The CDR3 consists of 19 residues. Germline CDR1 is GTSNPN and CDR2 is SVGIG (reference sequence). The trim removed 5 bases at V and 0 bases at J, leaving 17 bases unmatched.

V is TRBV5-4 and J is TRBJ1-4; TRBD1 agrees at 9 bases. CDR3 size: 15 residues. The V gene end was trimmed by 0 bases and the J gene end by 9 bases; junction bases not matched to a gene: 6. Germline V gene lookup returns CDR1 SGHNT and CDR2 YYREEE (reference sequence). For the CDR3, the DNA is TGTGCCAGCAGCTTGGAACAGGGGGCGACGAAAAAACTGTTTTTT. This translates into CASSLEQGATKKLFF.